The clone carrying this T cell receptor (beta chain) was counted between two and nine times. The data originate from a study of blood T cells in healthy people across ages. Next came a second PCR, run for about 6 to 12 cycles, which used a sample-barcoded 5' primer along with a J-beta primer mix. Carrying 12 random nucleotides, a template-switch adaptor labeled each individual cDNA molecule. There were at least 3 million CDR3-containing paired-end reads obtained from each sample. TCRdb independently ran MiXCR on the 5' RACE reads; one entry per CDR3 protein. The table records about 690,000 distinct CDR3 sequences, roughly 43% of them present only once. Isolated PBMCs totaled at least 6 million in each sample. Total RNA was extracted at no less than 5.5 micrograms per sample. The receptor comes from an elderly man in good health. The specimen sequenced was blood.

CDR3 sequence reads: CASSPYRGEETQYF. CDR3 DNA sequence: TGTGCCAGCAGTCCATACCGTGGGGAAGAGACCCAGTACTTC. This chain links TRBV7-2 with TRBJ2-5; D is undetermined. CDR1 and CDR2 (germline): SGHTA, FQGNSA. The CDR3 length is 14 residues. V shed 6 bases and J shed 3 bases, with 14 bases lying between them.